The rows below give T cell receptor beta chains drawn from one sample of a study of blood T cell repertoires in COVID-19. The repertoire was sequenced with immunoSEQ multiplex PCR; TCRdb's copy has only in-frame clones and lacks some. The sample lists 350,000 to 400,000 clones, about 90% seen once, with 2.5% to 3% in the top ten. What was sequenced was PBMCs or T cells enriched from blood (not recorded which). All receptors derive from a woman in her 30s who had recovered from COVID-19. Both conserved end residues are part of each CDR3. A D gene is named only where the DNA matches it firmly. Not all rows give a size; the values are once, few, many and, for expanded clones, a class.

>NA|TRBJ1-2|TRBD1|TRBV27
TGTGCCAGCAGCCCCCAGGGGGGTGGCTACACCTTC
CASSPQGGGYTF
>NA|TRBJ1-1|TRBD1|TRBV7-9
TGTGCCAGCAGCCGTGGACAGGACGTGAACACTGAAGCTTTCTTT
CASSRGQDVNTEAFF
>NA|TRBJ1-1|NA|TRBV24-1
TGTGCCACCAGACAACGGGAAAGGGCTGAAGCTTTCTTT
CATRQRERAEAFF
>NA|TRBJ2-7|NA|TRBV2
TGTGCCAGCAGTGAAGTGGAGGGTACCGAGCAGTACTTC
CASSEVEGTEQYF
>NA|TRBJ2-7|NA|TRBV19
TGTGCCAGTAGTCACGCAGCCGGGACTCCTGGCTCCTACGAGCAGTACTTC
CASSHAAGTPGSYEQYF
>NA|TRBJ1-6|TRBD1|TRBV7-3
TGTGCCAGCAGCCTAAGGGGGCAAGGCTCACCCCTCCACTTT
CASSLRGQGSPLHF
>NA|TRBJ1-1|NA|TRBV7-2
TGTGCCAGCAGCCTTAGTTCGGGGGAGACTGAAGCTTTCTTT
CASSLSSGETEAFF
>NA|TRBJ2-3|TRBD2|TRBV5-1
TGCGCCAGCAGCTTGTCTCTAGCGGGGCCAAATGGGGCAGATACGCAGTATTTT
CASSLSLAGPNGADTQYF
>NA|TRBJ2-1|TRBD2|TRBV2
TGTGCCAGCAGTTTGACCTACTCTAGCGGGGACTCCTACAATGAGCAGTTCTTC
CASSLTYSSGDSYNEQFF
>once|TRBJ2-7|TRBD2|TRBV2
TGTGCCAGCAGTGGACTAGCGGGAGGCGAGCAGTACTTC
CASSGLAGGEQYF